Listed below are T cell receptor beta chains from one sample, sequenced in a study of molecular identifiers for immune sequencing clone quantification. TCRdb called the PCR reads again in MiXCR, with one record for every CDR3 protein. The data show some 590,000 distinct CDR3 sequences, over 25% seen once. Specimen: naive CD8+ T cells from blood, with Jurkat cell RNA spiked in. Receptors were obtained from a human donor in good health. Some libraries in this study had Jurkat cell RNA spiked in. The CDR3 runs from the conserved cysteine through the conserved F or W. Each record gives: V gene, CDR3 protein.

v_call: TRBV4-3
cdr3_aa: CASSQELFQAWPTYEQYF

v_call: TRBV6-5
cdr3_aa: CASFGAGGHNEQFF

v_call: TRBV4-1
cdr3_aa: CASSQDRGYNQPQHF

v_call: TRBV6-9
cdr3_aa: CASSYRGVSNQPQHF

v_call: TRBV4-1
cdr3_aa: CASSSREGGGGEQFF

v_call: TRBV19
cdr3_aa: CASRIQGGNQPQHF

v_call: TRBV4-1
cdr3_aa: CASSHSDRRQETQCF

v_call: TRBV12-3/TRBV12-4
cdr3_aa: CAGSLGGETQYF

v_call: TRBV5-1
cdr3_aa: CASSASSGGAVEQFF

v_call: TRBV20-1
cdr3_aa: CSARTQGSNQPLHF

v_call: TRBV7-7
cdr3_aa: CASSSTSADTQYF

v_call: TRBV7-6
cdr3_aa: CASSLGLAGPEQYF

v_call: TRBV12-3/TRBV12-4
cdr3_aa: CASSGTQGNSNQPQHF

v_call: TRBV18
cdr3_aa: CASSLDSYTEAFF

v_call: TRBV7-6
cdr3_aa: CASSLGPNRSGNTIYF

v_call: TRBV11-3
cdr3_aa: CASSQDSPHEQYF

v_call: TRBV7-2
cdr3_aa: CASSLAGEWVYGYTF

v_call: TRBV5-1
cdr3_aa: CASSLVGTGAGEQYF

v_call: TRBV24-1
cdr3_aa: CATSDPTANTGELFF

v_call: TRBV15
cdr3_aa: CATSRVRGDTEAFF

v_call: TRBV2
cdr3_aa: CASSEGSGGAGWADTQYF

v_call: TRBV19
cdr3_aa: CASMDGEGDTEAFF

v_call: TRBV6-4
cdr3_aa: CASSGTVSSTDTQYF

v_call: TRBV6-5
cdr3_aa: CASMERASNEQFF

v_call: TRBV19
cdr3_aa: CASSIARLANTGELFF

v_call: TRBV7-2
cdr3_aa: CASSLTGISTDTQYF

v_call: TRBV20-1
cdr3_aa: CSARVSGDEQYF

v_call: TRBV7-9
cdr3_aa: CASSEGQLNEKLFF

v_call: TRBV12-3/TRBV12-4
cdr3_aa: CARRKRGQLVAAFF

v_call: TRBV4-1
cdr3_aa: CASSPQGPTEAFF

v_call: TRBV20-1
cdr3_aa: CSARVVAGGMADTQYF

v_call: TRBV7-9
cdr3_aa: CASSSPQGGYEQYF

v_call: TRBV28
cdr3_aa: CASSSSGTEAFF

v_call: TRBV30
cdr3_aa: CAWSVRAAKLIPYEQYF

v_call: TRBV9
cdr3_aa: CASSVDLAIGDTQYF

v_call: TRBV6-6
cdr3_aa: CASSKGQGTYNEQFF

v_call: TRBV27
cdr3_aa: CASRGWLGTGELFF

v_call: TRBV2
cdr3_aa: CASSGIDRGSGEQYF

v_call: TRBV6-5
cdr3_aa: CASSHSPSTDTQYF

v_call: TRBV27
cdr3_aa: CASSRASQETQYF

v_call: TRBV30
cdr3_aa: CAWSVESYEQYF

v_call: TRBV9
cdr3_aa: CASSETGTDNSPLHF

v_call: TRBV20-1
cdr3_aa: CSASLDREGLAKNIQYF

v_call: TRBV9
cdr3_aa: CASSGLAGGYQETQYF

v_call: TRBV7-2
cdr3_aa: CASKSTAGGLTDTQYF

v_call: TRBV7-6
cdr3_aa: CASSVGVRILKNTEAFF

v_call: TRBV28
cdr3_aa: CASRLNWEINTEAYF

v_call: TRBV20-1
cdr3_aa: CSASDFKTSGSWSEQFF

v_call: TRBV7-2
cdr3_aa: CASSYPGLGRLETQYF

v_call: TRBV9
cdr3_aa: CASSLFSTGTGYNEQFF